Listed below are T cell receptor beta chains from one sample, sequenced in a study of blood T cell repertoires in COVID-19. The assay was immunoSEQ multiplex PCR, and TCRdb's table has in-frame clones only and misses some. The sample lists about 200,000 clones; 65% to 85% were seen once. Sample: peripheral blood. The receptors stem from a woman of 80 years or more with acute or convalescent COVID-19. The CDR3 runs from the conserved cysteine through the conserved F or W. The D gene is left open where the match is weak. Clone size appears in some rows only: once, few, many, or a class for an expanded clone.

j_gene	v_gene	abundance	d_gene	CDR3nt	CDR3aa
TRBJ2-5	TRBV7-6	.	TRBD1	TGTGCCAGCAGCTTAGGGGGGACAGCACAAGAGACCCAGTACTTC	CASSLGGTAQETQYF
TRBJ2-1	TRBV6-4	.	.	TGTGCCAGCAGCCCGCAGCCCGGGGACAATGAGCAGTTCTTC	CASSPQPGDNEQFF
TRBJ2-3	TRBV5-1	.	TRBD2	TGCGCCAGCAGCTCCTATAGAGCGGGAGGTGAAGATACGCAGTATTTT	CASSSYRAGGEDTQYF
TRBJ1-5	TRBV19	once	TRBD1	TGTGCCAGTAGACATCGTCCCGGGACAGGAAAGCCCCAGCATTTT	CASRHRPGTGKPQHF
TRBJ2-7	TRBV5-1	.	.	TGCGCCAGCAGCTTGGTCGGGACTCACCCCGACGAGCAGTACTTC	CASSLVGTHPDEQYF
TRBJ2-3	TRBV4-1	.	TRBD1	TGCGCCAGCAGCCCCCTATTTCCGGGACAGAGCACAGATACGCAGTATTTT	CASSPLFPGQSTDTQYF
TRBJ2-7	TRBV15	once	.	TGTGCCACCAGCGTATCAACAGGGCGCGAGCAGTACTTC	CATSVSTGREQYF
TRBJ1-1	TRBV19	.	TRBD1	TGTGCCAGTAGACTCCAGGGGGTTTATGAAGCTTTCTTT	CASRLQGVYEAFF
TRBJ2-7	TRBV18	.	TRBD1	TGTGCCAGCTCACTGGACAGGAAGCAGGTGGGGGAGCAGTACTTC	CASSLDRKQVGEQYF
TRBJ1-5	TRBV6-5	few	TRBD1	TGTGCCAGCAGGACAGGGTTTGGGAATCAGCCCCAGCATTTT	CASRTGFGNQPQHF
TRBJ1-4	TRBV28	few	TRBD1	TGTGCCAGCAGTTTAGGAGGACAGGGATCTGAAAAACTGTTTTTT	CASSLGGQGSEKLFF
TRBJ1-5	TRBV2	.	.	TGTGCCAGCAGTGAAGGGCCGTATAGCAATCAGCCCCAGCATTTT	CASSEGPYSNQPQHF
TRBJ1-5	TRBV5-1	.	.	TGCGCCAGCAGCTTGGAGGCGGGTGGCAATCAGCCCCAGCATTTT	CASSLEAGGNQPQHF
TRBJ2-1	TRBV21-1	.	.	TGTGCCAGATTATACCGGGGACAGGGAAGGTACCCGTTCTTC	CARLYRGQGRYPFF
TRBJ2-1	TRBV7-9	once	.	TGTGCCAGCAGCTCTTTTGAGCAGTTCTTC	CASSSFEQFF
TRBJ2-2	TRBV27	.	.	TGTGCCAGCAGTCCCGACACGGGAAACACCGGGGAGCTGTTTTTT	CASSPDTGNTGELFF
TRBJ1-2	TRBV7-9	.	.	TGTGCCAGCAGCGCAATGGGTGTAGGGGACTATGGCTACACCTTC	CASSAMGVGDYGYTF
TRBJ2-7	TRBV28	few	TRBD1	TGTGCCAGCAGCGACACAGGGGGGACATACGAGCAGTACTTC	CASSDTGGTYEQYF
TRBJ1-5	TRBV7-2	.	TRBD1	TGTGCCAGCACCCTCGGGACAGGGCTTAATCAGCCCCAGCATTTT	CASTLGTGLNQPQHF
TRBJ1-6	TRBV15	.	.	TGTGCCACCAGCAGAGATTTGAGTTTAGTATCACCCCTCCACTTT	CATSRDLSLVSPLHF
TRBJ1-5	TRBV27	.	TRBD1	TGTGCCAGCACTCCTGATGGAACAGGGGTACAGCCCCAGCATTTT	CASTPDGTGVQPQHF
TRBJ1-1	TRBV27	.	.	TGTGCCAGCAGGAAGTTTTTCGTGCGCAGGGCCCTCAACCCCGATCAGGACACTGAAGCTTTCTTT	CASRKFFVRRALNPDQDTEAFF
TRBJ2-3	TRBV18	.	TRBD1	TGTGCCAGCTCACCACCGAGGCAGGGGGGCACAGATACGCAGTATTTT	CASSPPRQGGTDTQYF
TRBJ2-7	TRBV28	.	.	TGTGCCAGCAGTTTCGTCCCCTCCCTAGCGTCGAGCTCCTACGAGCAGTACTTC	CASSFVPSLASSSYEQYF
TRBJ2-7	TRBV12-3/TRBV12-4	.	TRBD1	TGTGCCAGCAGACTGACAGGGGGTAACGAGCAGTACTTC	CASRLTGGNEQYF
TRBJ1-2	TRBV19	.	TRBD1	TGTGCCAGCCTAGAGGGACAGCCTAACTATGGCTACACCTTC	CASLEGQPNYGYTF
TRBJ2-7	TRBV11-2	.	TRBD2	TGTGCCAGCAGCCGAGATGGGGCGGGAGGCTACGAGCAGTACTTC	CASSRDGAGGYEQYF